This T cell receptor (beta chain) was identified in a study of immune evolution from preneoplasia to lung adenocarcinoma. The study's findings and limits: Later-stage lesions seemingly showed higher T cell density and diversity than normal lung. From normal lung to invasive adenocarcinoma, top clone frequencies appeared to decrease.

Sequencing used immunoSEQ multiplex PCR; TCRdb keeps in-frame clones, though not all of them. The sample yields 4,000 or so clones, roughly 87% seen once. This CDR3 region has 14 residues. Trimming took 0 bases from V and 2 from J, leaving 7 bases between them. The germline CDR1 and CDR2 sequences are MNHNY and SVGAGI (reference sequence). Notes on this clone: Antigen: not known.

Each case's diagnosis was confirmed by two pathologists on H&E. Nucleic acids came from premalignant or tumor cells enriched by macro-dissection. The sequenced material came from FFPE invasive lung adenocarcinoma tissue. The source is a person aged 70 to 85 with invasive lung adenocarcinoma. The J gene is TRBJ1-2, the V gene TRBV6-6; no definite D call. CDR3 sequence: CASSYSSGNYGYTF. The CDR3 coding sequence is TGTGCCAGCAGTTACTCGAGCGGGAACTATGGCTACACCTTC.